The rows below give T cell receptor beta chains drawn from one sample of a study of T cells in Graves' hyperthyroidism and ophthalmopathy. TCRdb processed the multiplex PCR reads anew with MiXCR; each CDR3 protein has one entry. The table includes more than 550,000 distinct CDR3 sequences, approximately 18% detected once. Sequencing used blood. The receptors were gathered from a woman aged 45-65 years with Graves' hyperthyroidism that later progressed to Graves' ophthalmopathy. The CDR3 runs from the conserved cysteine through the conserved F or W. The D gene is left open where the match is weak. Part of the rows lack a size; the others show once, few, many or a class for expanded clones.

J gene | V gene | D gene | clone size | CDR3 DNA | CDR3 protein
TRBJ1-3 | TRBV12-3/TRBV12-4 | - | few | TGTGCCAGCAGACTTAGGGACCTCGGGGCCTCTGGAAACACCATATATTTT | CASRLRDLGASGNTIYF
TRBJ2-7 | TRBV19 | - | few | TGTGCCAGTAGTGCCTCGACGGTGAGCTCCTACGAGCAGTACTTC | CASSASTVSSYEQYF
TRBJ1-5 | TRBV6-2/TRBV6-3 | TRBD1 | few | TGTGCCAGCAGTTACCCCGCAGGGGGCACTCAGCCCCAGCATTTT | CASSYPAGGTQPQHF
TRBJ2-5 | TRBV7-2 | - | - | TGTGCCAGCAGCCCAAATAGGGTATTTGGAGAGACCCAGTACTTC | CASSPNRVFGETQYF
TRBJ1-5 | TRBV19 | - | few | TGTGCCAGTAGTATTGGTCAGGGGATCAATCAGCCCCAGCATTTT | CASSIGQGINQPQHF
TRBJ1-2 | TRBV9 | - | few | TGTGCCAGCAGCTTAGCTGGAGGGATTGGGCTGGCTGGCTACACCTTC | CASSLAGGIGLAGYTF
TRBJ2-1 | TRBV5-1 | TRBD2 | many | TGCGCCAGCAGCGCGGGACTAGCGAGCTCCTACAATGAGCAGTTCTTC | CASSAGLASSYNEQFF
TRBJ1-6 | TRBV9 | - | - | TGTGCCAGCAGCGTAGGTGAGACCCCATTTTCACCCCTCCACTTT | CASSVGETPFSPLHF
TRBJ2-1 | TRBV27 | - | few | TGTGCCAGCAGTCCAGACCCGGGACGTCGGTGCAATGAGCAGTTCTTC | CASSPDPGRRCNEQFF
TRBJ1-2 | TRBV29-1 | TRBD1 | few | TGCAGCGTTGACACAGGGGATAACTATGGCTACACCTTC | CSVDTGDNYGYTF
TRBJ1-5 | TRBV18 | - | many | TGTGCCAGCTCACCTAACAGGGTTGGGAGCAATCAGCCCCAGCATTTT | CASSPNRVGSNQPQHF
TRBJ1-2 | TRBV5-1 | TRBD1 | - | TGCGCCAGCAGCCTTTCGCCGGGACAGGGATTCGATGGCTACACCTTC | CASSLSPGQGFDGYTF
TRBJ2-1 | TRBV19 | TRBD1 | few | TGTGCCAGTAGTATAGAAATAGGGGGCGCCCTATTCTACAATGAGCAGTTCTTC | CASSIEIGGALFYNEQFF
TRBJ2-7 | TRBV5-4 | - | few | TGTGCCAGCAGCTTGGCGGGGGAGCGTGGGGAGCAGTACTTC | CASSLAGERGEQYF
TRBJ1-2 | TRBV6-2/TRBV6-3 | - | - | TGTGCCAGCAGAGCGCGCGCTTCTGGCTATGGCTACACCTTC | CASRARASGYGYTF
TRBJ1-2 | TRBV5-1 | TRBD1 | many | TGCGCCAGCAGCTCAGGACAGGCGGGCTACACCTTC | CASSSGQAGYTF
TRBJ1-1 | TRBV20-1 | - | few | TGCAGTGCAAACGGCGGGTTGAGCACTGAAGCTTTCTTT | CSANGGLSTEAFF
TRBJ1-2 | TRBV18 | - | many | TGTGCCAGCTCACCACCTACAGGGTTCTATGGCTACACCTTC | CASSPPTGFYGYTF
TRBJ2-5 | TRBV5-1 | - | - | TGCGCCAGCAGCGAACTACAGAGGGAGACCCAGTACTTC | CASSELQRETQYF
TRBJ2-3 | TRBV11-1 | TRBD2 | - | TGTGCCAGCAGCTCCCGGACTAGCGGGGTGAACACAGATACGCAGTATTTT | CASSSRTSGVNTDTQYF
TRBJ2-5 | TRBV14 | - | many | TGTGCCAGCAGCCTACCCCTTGAGGGGGGGAAAGAGACCCAGTACTTC | CASSLPLEGGKETQYF
TRBJ2-7 | TRBV18 | - | few | TGTGCCAGCTCACCAAATAAGTTCGAGCAGTACTTC | CASSPNKFEQYF
TRBJ1-1 | TRBV11-2 | - | many | TGTGCCAGCAGCTTAGCCTCCGGGAGGAACACTGAAGCTTTCTTT | CASSLASGRNTEAFF
TRBJ1-5 | TRBV7-9 | - | few | TGTGCCAGCAGCTTAGGGGCAGGGCTGGATGATCAGCCCCAGCATTTT | CASSLGAGLDDQPQHF
TRBJ2-3 | TRBV9 | - | few | TGTGCCAGCAGCGTAGTAGGGTTCCGAGATACGCAGTATTTT | CASSVVGFRDTQYF
TRBJ1-3 | TRBV19 | TRBD1 | - | TGTGCCAGTAGTACCTCGGACAGGAAGAGTGAAATCGGCACCATATATTTT | CASSTSDRKSEIGTIYF
TRBJ1-1 | TRBV5-1 | - | many | TGCGCCAGCAGCCGGGACCGCCTTGGCGCTGAAGCTTTCTTT | CASSRDRLGAEAFF
TRBJ2-7 | TRBV5-6 | TRBD1 | many | TGTGCCAGCAGGCGCACCGGGACAGGGGGAATCTACGAGCAGTACTTC | CASRRTGTGGIYEQYF
TRBJ2-7 | TRBV20-1 | - | once | TGCAGTGCTAGAGATCCTGGGGCAGTATCCTCCTCCTACGAGCAGTACTTC | CSARDPGAVSSSYEQYF
TRBJ2-3 | TRBV5-1 | - | many | TGCGCCAGCAGCCTAAAGACACCCTATGATACAGATACGCAGTATTTT | CASSLKTPYDTDTQYF
TRBJ2-5 | TRBV11-2 | - | many | TGTGCCAGCAGCTTAGCTCTAGCTCGGGAGACCCAGTACTTC | CASSLALARETQYF